The rows below give T cell receptor beta chains drawn from one sample of a study of persistence of HIV-infected CD4 T cells. The method was immunoSEQ multiplex PCR; TCRdb's version includes in-frame clones alone and lacks a portion of them. The data show 30,000 to 45,000 clones, about 83% seen once. Their antigens remain unidentified. The material was cultured CD4+ T cells from PBMCs, obtained from a patient who received antiretroviral therapy. Every receptor here comes from an adult with HIV. The donor label of this sample is uncertain. The CDR3 runs from the conserved cysteine through the conserved F or W. The D gene is left open where the match is weak. Size is stated for part of the rows, as once, few or many counts, or as a class when the clone is expanded.

>TRBJ2-2|TRBV3-1/TRBV3-2|NA|NA
TGTGCCAGCTGCCTCTCTCGGGCCACCGGGGAGCTGTTTTTT
CASCLSRATGELFF
>TRBJ1-1|TRBV18|TRBD1|NA
TGTGCCAGCTCACCACAGGGGGCGGGAACTGAAGCTTTCTTT
CASSPQGAGTEAFF
>TRBJ1-3|TRBV9|NA|NA
TGTGCCAGCAGCCCTAGGGGGAACACCATATATTTT
CASSPRGNTIYF
>TRBJ1-2|TRBV30|TRBD1|NA
TGTGCCTGGGGACAGGGTGCTAACTATGGCTACACCTTC
CAWGQGANYGYTF
>TRBJ2-7|TRBV2|TRBD2|NA
TGTGCCAGCAGTGAACAGCGGGGGGCCTACGAGCAGTACTTC
CASSEQRGAYEQYF
>TRBJ2-2|TRBV5-1|TRBD1|NA
TGCGCCAGCAGCTTTTTCGCCTCGGGACAGGGGATCGTCGGGGAGCTGTTTTTT
CASSFFASGQGIVGELFF
>TRBJ1-3|TRBV9|TRBD1|NA
TGTGCCAGCAGCGTAGTCCAAGAGGACAGGGGAATTCATGGATACACCATATATTTT
CASSVVQEDRGIHGYTIYF
>TRBJ1-1|TRBV9|NA|NA
TGTGCCAGCAGCGTCAGCTCCAACACTGAAGCTTTCTTT
CASSVSSNTEAFF
>TRBJ1-2|TRBV3-1/TRBV3-2|NA|NA
TGTGCCAGCAGCCAAGCGGAGGGCTACACCTTC
CASSQAEGYTF
>TRBJ2-5|TRBV18|NA|NA
TGTGCCAGCTCACCAGTGCTGGAGACCCAGTACTTC
CASSPVLETQYF
>TRBJ2-1|TRBV5-1|NA|NA
TGCGCCAGCAGCGGGGGGGCCCCGAGCTCCTACAATGAGCAGTTCTTC
CASSGGAPSSYNEQFF
>TRBJ2-1|TRBV2|TRBD2|once
TGTGCCAGCAAAAGTTCTAGCGGGGGGTACAATGAGCAGTTCTTC
CASKSSSGGYNEQFF
>TRBJ1-5|TRBV7-9|TRBD1|NA
TGTGCCAGCAGCTTAGTGGGGACAGGAAATTTTTATAGCAATCAGCCCCAGCATTTT
CASSLVGTGNFYSNQPQHF
>TRBJ2-7|TRBV5-1|TRBD2|few
TGCGCCAGCAGCTTTCCGGGACTAGCAAACGAGCAGTACTTC
CASSFPGLANEQYF